The clone carrying this T cell receptor (beta chain) came up a few times. Authors' data handling: Estimation of nucleated cell counts was performed using reference gene primer amplification. TCRdb's copy holds only in-frame clones and misses some; the assay was immunoSEQ multiplex PCR. The V and J calls and clone size are taken from that table; D and trimming were inferred from the DNA. The data show about 400,000 clones, about 89% seen once. This sample was taken from a study of blood T cell repertoires in COVID-19. In the study overall: From the United States, Italy and Spain came samples of acute and convalescent COVID-19. From T cells, B-cell-depleted T cells, or PBMCs came the material, which was cDNA or gDNA.

There are 13 residues in the CDR3. Trimming removed 3 bases from V and 5 bases from J, with 7 bases in between. Looked up from germline, CDR1 is LGHDT and CDR2 is YNNKEL (reference sequence). The chain carries TRBV3-1 (or the pseudogene TRBV3-2) and TRBJ2-2; D gene unclear. The receptor was derived from a man between 40 and 49 years old with acute or convalescent COVID-19. Specimen: peripheral blood. The CDR3 region has the DNA TGTGCCAGCAGCCACCCGAGAACCGGGGAGCTGTTTTTT. This gives the protein CASSHPRTGELFF.